This TCR beta chain was captured by sequencing in a study of blood T cell repertoires in COVID-19. About the study: PBMCs, B-cell-depleted T cells, or T cells were the source of the cDNA or gDNA that made up the material.

Measured with immunoSEQ multiplex PCR; TCRdb has only the in-frame clones, and not every one. The table records about 330,000 clones, approximately 90% of them present only once. Per germline, CDR1 SGHTA and CDR2 FQGNSA. The CDR3 is made up of 16 amino acids. Between the trimmed V and J ends, which lost 6 bases and 0 bases, there was a span of 18 bases. The V and J genes are TRBV7-2 and TRBJ2-7; no definite D call. Sequenced input: peripheral blood. The sequence came from a woman in her forties or fifties with active or convalescent COVID-19. CDR3 bases: TGTGCCAGCAGACTGGTCGCAGGTCCAAACTCCTACGAGCAGTACTTC. This translates into CASRLVAGPNSYEQYF. The entire variable domain, with the rest obtained from reference TRBV7-2 and TRBJ2-7, is as follows: GAGVSQSPSNKVTEKGKDVELRCDPISGHTALYWYRQSLGQGLEFLIYFQGNSAPDKSGLPSDRFSAERTGGSVSTLTIQRTQQEDSAVYLCASRLVAGPNSYEQYFGPGTRLTVT.